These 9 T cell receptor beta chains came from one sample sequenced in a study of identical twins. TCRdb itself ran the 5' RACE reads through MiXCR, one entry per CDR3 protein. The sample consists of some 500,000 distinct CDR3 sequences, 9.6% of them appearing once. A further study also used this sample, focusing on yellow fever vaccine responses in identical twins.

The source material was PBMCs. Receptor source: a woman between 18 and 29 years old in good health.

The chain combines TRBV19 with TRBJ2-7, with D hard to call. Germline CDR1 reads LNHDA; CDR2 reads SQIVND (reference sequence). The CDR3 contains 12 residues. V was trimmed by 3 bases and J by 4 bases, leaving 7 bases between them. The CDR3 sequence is CASSMVGYEQYF. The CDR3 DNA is TGTGCCAGTAGTATGGTGGGTTACGAGCAGTACTTC. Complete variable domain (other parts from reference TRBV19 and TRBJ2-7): DGGITQSPKYLFRKEGQNVTLSCEQNLNHDAMYWYRQDPGQGLRLIYYSQIVNDFQKGDIAEGYSVSREKKESFPLTVTSAQKNPTAFYLCASSMVGYEQYFGPGTRLTVT.

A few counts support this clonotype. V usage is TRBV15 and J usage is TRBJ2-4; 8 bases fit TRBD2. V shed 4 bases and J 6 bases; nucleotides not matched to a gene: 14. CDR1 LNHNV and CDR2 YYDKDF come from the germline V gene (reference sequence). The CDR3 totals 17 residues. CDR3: CATSTAGGGSRRNIQYF. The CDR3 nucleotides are TGTGCCACCAGCACCGCCGGGGGGGGCTCAAGAAGAAACATTCAGTACTTC.

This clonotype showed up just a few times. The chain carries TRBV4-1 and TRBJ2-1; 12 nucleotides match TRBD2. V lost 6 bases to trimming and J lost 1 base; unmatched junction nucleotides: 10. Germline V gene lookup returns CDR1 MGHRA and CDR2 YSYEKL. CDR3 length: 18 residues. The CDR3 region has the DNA TGCGCCAGCAGTGCAAGCGGACTAGCGGGACCTTCCTACAATGAGCAGTTCTTC. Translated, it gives CASSASGLAGPSYNEQFF.

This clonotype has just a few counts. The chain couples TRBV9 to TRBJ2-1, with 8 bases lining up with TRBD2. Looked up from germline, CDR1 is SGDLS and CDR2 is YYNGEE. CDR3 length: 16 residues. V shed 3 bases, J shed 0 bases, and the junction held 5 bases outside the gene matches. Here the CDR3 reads CASSAGGYGSYNEQFF. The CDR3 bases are TGTGCCAGCAGCGCGGGGGGGTACGGCTCCTACAATGAGCAGTTCTTC.

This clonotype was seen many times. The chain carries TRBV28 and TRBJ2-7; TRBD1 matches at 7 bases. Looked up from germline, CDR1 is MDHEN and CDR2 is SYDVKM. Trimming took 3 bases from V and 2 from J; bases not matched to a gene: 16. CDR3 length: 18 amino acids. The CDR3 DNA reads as TGTGCCAGCAGTTTGATAGGGATACAGGGGAGCGTAACCTACGAGCAGTACTTC. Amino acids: CASSLIGIQGSVTYEQYF.

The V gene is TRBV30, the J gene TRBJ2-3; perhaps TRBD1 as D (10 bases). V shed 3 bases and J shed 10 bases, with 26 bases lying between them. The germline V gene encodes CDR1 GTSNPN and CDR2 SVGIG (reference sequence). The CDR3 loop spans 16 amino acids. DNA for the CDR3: TGTGCCTGGAGCGAGGGACAGGGGATTAGCGGGGGTTCGCAGTATTTT. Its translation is CAWSEGQGISGGSQYF. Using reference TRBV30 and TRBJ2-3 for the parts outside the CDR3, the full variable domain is SQTIHQWPATLVQPVGSPLSLECTVEGTSNPNLYWYRQAAGRGLQLLFYSVGIGQISSEVPQNLSASRPQDRQFILSSKKLLLSDSGFYLCAWSEGQGISGGSQYFGPGTRLTVL.

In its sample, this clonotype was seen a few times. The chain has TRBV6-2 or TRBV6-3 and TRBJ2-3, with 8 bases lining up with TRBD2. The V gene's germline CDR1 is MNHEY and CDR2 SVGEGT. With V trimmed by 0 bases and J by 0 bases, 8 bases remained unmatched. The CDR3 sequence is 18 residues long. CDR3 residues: CASSYSRTRTSSTDTQYF. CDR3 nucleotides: TGTGCCAGCAGTTACTCGAGAACTCGGACTAGCAGCACAGATACGCAGTATTTT.

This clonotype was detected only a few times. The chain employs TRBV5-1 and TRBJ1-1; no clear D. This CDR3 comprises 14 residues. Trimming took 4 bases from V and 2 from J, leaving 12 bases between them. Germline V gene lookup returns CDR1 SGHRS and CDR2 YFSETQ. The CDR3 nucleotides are TGCGCCAGCAGCCCGCGGACGTCCAACACTGAAGCTTTCTTT. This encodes CASSPRTSNTEAFF.

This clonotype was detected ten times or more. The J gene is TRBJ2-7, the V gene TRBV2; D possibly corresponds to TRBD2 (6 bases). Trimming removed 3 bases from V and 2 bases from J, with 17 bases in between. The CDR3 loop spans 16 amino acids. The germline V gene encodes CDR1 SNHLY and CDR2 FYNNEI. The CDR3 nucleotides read TGTGCCAGCAGTGACCCCCAAGGGCAGCGGGCCTACGAGCAGTACTTC. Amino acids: CASSDPQGQRAYEQYF.